This T cell receptor beta chain was recorded in a study of blood T cell repertoires in COVID-19. Across the study: Researchers got acute and convalescent COVID-19 samples from the United States, Italy and Spain. T cells, B-cell-depleted T cells, or PBMCs supplied cDNA or gDNA.

Trimming cost V 5 bases and J 8 bases, with 15 bases left between them. Germline CDR1 reads MNHEY; CDR2 reads SMNVEV (reference sequence). CDR3 size: 13 residues. Under the authors' procedure: Counts of nucleated cells, estimated from reference gene primer amplification, were obtained. Sequencing used immunoSEQ multiplex PCR; TCRdb keeps in-frame clones, though not all of them. V and J calls and clone size come straight from that table; D and trimming were deduced from the DNA. The table lists under 140,000 clones, 82% of them singletons, with approximately 15% in the top ten. Specimen: peripheral blood. The sequence derives from a woman aged 60 to 75 with acute or convalescent COVID-19. The J gene is TRBJ1-2, the V gene TRBV27, with D perhaps matching TRBD1 (6 bases). CDR3 sequence (DNA): TGTGCCAGCAGTCAATCAACAGGGTTGGGCTACACCTTC. Translating it yields CASSQSTGLGYTF.